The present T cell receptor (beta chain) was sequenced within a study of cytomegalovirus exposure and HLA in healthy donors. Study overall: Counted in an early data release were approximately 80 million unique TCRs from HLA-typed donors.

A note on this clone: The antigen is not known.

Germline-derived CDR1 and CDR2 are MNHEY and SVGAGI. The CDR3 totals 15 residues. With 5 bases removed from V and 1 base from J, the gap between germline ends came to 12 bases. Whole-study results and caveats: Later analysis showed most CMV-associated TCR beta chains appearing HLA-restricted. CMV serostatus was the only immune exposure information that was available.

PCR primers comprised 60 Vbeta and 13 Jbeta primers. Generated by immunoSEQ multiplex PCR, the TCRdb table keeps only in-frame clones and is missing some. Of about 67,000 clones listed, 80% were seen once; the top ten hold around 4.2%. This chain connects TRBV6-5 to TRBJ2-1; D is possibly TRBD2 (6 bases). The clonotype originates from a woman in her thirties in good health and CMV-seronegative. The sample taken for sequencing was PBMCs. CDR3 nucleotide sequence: TGTGCCAGCAGTCGAAGACGGGGGTCCTACAATGAGCAGTTCTTC. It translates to CASSRRRGSYNEQFF.